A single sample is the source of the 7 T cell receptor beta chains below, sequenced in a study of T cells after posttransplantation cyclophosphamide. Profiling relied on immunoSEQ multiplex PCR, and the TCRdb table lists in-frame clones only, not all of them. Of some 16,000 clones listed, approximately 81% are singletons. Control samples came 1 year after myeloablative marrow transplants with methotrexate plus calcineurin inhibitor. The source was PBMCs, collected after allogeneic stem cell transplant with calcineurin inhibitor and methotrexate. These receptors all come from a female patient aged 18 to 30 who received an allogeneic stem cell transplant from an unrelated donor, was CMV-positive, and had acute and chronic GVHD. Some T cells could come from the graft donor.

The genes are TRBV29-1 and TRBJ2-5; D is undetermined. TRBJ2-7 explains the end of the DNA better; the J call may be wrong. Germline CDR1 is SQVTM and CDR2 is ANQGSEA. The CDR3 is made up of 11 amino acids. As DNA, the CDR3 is TGCAGCGCCGCCGACTCCTACGAGCAGTACTTC. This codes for CSAADSYEQYF.

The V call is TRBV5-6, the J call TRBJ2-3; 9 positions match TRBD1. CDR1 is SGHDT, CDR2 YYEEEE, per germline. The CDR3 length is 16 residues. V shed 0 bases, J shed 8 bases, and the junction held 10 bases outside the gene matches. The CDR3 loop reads CASSLGGTGNRGTQYF. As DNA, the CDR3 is TGTGCCAGCAGCTTGGGGGGGACAGGGAATCGCGGTACGCAGTATTTT.

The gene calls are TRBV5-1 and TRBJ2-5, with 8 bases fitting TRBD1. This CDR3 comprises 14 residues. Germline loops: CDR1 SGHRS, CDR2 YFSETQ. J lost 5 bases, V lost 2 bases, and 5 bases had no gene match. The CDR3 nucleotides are TGCGCCAGCAGCTTAGGTCGGACAGGGGAGACCCAGTACTTC. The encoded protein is CASSLGRTGETQYF.

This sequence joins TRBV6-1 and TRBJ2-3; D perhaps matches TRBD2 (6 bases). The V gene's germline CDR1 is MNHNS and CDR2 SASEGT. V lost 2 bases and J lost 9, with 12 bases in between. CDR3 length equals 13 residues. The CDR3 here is CASSESARGTQYF. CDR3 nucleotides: TGTGCCAGCAGTGAATCCGCCCGGGGGACGCAGTATTTT.

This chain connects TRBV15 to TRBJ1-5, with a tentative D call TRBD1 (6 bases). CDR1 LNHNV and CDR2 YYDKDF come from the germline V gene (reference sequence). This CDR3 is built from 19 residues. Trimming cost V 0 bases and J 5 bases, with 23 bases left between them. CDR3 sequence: CATSRDFGAGREGDQPQHF. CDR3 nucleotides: TGTGCCACCAGCAGAGATTTCGGGGCTGGCCGGGAGGGGGATCAGCCCCAGCATTTT. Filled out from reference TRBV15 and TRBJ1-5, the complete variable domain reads DAMVIQNPRYQVTQFGKPVTLSCSQTLNHNVMYWYQQKSSQAPKLLFHYYDKDFNNEADTPDNFQSRRPNTSFCFLDIRSPGLGDTAMYLCATSRDFGAGREGDQPQHFGDGTRLSIL.

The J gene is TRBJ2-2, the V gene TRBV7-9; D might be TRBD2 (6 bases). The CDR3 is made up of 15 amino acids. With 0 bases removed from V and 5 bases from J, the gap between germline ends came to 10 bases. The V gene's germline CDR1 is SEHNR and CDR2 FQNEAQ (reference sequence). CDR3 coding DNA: TGTGCCAGCAGCTTAGCGGGTCGGGGGACCGGGGAGCTGTTTTTT. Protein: CASSLAGRGTGELFF.

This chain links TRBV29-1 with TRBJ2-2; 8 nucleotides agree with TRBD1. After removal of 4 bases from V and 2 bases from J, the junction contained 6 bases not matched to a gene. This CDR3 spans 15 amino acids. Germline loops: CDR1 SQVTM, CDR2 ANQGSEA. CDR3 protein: CSVGGQGRNTGELFF. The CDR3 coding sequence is TGCAGCGTTGGAGGACAGGGCCGTAACACCGGGGAGCTGTTTTTT.